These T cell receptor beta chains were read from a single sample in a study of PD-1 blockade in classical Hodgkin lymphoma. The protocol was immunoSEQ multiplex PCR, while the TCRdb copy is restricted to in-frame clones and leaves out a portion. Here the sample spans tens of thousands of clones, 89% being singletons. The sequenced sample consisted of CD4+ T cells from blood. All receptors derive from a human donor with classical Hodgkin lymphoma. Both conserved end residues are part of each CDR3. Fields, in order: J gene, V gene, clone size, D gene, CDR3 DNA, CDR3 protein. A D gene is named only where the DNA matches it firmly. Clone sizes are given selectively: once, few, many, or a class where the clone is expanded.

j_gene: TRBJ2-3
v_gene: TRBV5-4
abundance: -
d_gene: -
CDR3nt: TGTGCCAGCAGTGTACCTGGGGCCGGGATCACAGATACGCAGTATTTT
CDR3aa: CASSVPGAGITDTQYF

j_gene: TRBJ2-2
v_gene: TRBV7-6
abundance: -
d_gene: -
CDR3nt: TGTGCCAGCAGCTTAGGGGGAAACACCGGGGAGCTGTTTTTT
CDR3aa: CASSLGGNTGELFF

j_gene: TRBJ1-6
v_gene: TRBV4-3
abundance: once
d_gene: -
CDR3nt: TGCGCCAGCAGCCAACTCGGGGGGCTTAATTCACCCCTCCACTTT
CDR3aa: CASSQLGGLNSPLHF

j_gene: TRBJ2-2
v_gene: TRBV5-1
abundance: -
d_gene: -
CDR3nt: TGCGCCAGCAGCTTGGCCGACAGCCTAAAAGGGGAGCTGTTTTTT
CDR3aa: CASSLADSLKGELFF

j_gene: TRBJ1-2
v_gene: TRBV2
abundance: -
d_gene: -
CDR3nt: TGTGCCAGCAGTTCCGGTGGGGCCCGCTATGGCTACACCTTC
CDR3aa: CASSSGGARYGYTF

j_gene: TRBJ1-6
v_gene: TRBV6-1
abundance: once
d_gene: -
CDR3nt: TGTGCCAGCAGTGAACGGGGGGGCCCGGTTTGGCCCCTCCACTTT
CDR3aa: CASSERGGPVWPLHF

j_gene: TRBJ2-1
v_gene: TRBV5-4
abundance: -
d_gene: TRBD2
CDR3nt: TGTGCCAGCAGCCGGGGGACTAGCGGGCTTTTAGGGTTTTACAATGAGCAGTTCTTC
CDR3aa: CASSRGTSGLLGFYNEQFF

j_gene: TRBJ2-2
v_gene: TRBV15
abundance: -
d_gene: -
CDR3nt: TGTGCCACCAGCCGAGAGTTCACCGGGGAGCTGTTTTTT
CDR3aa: CATSREFTGELFF

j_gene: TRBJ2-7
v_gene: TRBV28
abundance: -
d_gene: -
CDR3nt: TGTGCCAGCAGTACCCCCCTGCGGCGGGGCCACTACGAGCAGTACTTC
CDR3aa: CASSTPLRRGHYEQYF

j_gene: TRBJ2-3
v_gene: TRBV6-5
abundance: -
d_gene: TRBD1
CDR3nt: TGTGCCAGCAGTTACGGGGGACAGAGCACAGATACGCAGTATTTT
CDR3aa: CASSYGGQSTDTQYF

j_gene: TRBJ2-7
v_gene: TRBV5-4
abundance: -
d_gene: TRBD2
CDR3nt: TGTGCCAGCAGATCCGTTAGCGGGAGGGTGGGGGAGCAGTACTTC
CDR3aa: CASRSVSGRVGEQYF

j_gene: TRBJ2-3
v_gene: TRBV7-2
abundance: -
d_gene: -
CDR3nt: TGTGCCAGCAGCTTAGCCCAATCGGAACGCACAGGTACGCAGTATTTT
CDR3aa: CASSLAQSERTGTQYF

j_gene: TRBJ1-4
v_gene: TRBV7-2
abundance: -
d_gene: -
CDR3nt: TGTGCCAGCAGGGCCACCGGGCAAGGCAATGAAAAACTGTTTTTT
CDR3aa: CASRATGQGNEKLFF

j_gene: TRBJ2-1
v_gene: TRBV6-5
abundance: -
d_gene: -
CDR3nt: TGTGCCAGCAGTTCGCTAGCGCGCCACAATGAGCAGTTCTTC
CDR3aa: CASSSLARHNEQFF

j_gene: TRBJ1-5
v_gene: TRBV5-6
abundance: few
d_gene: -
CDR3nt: TGTGCCAGCAGTTATGGGGGCGGGTCCCAGCATTTT
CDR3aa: CASSYGGGSQHF

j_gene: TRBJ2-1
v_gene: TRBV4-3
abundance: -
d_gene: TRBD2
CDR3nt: TGCGCCAGCAGCCAAGAGTGGACTAGCGGGATGGGGCAGTTCTTC
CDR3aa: CASSQEWTSGMGQFF

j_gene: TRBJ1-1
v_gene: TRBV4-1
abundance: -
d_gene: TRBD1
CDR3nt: TGCGCCAGCAGCCAAGTGAGGGGGCTGGGAGCTTTCTTT
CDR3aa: CASSQVRGLGAFF

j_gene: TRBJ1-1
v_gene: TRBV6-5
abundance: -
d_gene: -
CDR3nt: TGTGCCAGCGCCACGGGAGGGGTGAGGACTGAAGCTTTCTTT
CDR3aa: CASATGGVRTEAFF

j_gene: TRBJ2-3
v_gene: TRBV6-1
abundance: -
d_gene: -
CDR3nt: TGTGCCAGCAGTCGTACCGGTAGCACAGATACGCAGTATTTT
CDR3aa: CASSRTGSTDTQYF

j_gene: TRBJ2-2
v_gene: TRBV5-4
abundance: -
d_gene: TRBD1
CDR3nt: TGTGCCAGCAGCTGGGGGACAGGGACGAACACCGGGGAGCTGTTTTTT
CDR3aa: CASSWGTGTNTGELFF

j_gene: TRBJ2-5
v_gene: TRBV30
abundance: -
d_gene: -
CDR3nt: TGTGCCTGGAGTGTTGGTGGTGGCTACTGGGAGACCCAGTACTTC
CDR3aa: CAWSVGGGYWETQYF

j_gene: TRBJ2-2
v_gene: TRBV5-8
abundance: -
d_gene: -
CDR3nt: TGTGCCAGGGGTACCGGGGAGCTGTTTTTT
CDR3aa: CARGTGELFF

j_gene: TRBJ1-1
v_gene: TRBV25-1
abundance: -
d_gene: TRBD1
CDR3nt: TGTGCCAGCAGTGATTACAACAGGGGTTTAGGAACTGAAGCTTTCTTT
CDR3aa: CASSDYNRGLGTEAFF

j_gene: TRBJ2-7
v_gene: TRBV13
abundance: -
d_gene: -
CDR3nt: TGTGCCAGCAGCCGTCGTGGCTTCAGCTCCTACGAGCAGTACTTC
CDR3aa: CASSRRGFSSYEQYF

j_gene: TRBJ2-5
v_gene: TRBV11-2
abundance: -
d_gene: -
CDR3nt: TGTGCCAGCAGCTTAGGGGCATTTCGAGGGGAGACCCAGTACTTC
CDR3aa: CASSLGAFRGETQYF

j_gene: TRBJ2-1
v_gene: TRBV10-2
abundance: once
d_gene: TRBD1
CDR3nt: TGCGCCAGCAGTCGGGACAGGTTCTTCAATGAGCAGTTCTTC
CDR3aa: CASSRDRFFNEQFF

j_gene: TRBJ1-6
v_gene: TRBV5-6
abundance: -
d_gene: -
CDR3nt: TGTGCCAGCAGGCGTGGGGGCCTGAGCTCCTATAATTCACCCCTCCACTTT
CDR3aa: CASRRGGLSSYNSPLHF